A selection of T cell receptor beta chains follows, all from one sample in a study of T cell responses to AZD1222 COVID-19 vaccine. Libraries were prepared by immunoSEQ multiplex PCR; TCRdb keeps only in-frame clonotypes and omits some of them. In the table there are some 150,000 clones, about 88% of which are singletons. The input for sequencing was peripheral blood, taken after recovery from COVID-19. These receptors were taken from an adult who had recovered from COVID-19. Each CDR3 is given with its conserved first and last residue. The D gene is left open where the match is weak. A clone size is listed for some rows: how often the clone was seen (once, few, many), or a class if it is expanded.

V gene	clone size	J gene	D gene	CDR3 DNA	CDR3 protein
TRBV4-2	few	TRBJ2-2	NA	TGTGCCAGCAGCCAAGCTTTAGCAGCCTACACCGGGGAGCTGTTTTTT	CASSQALAAYTGELFF
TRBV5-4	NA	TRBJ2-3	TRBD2	TGTGCCAGCGGGATCTCTAGCGGTCGCACAGATACGCAGTATTTT	CASGISSGRTDTQYF
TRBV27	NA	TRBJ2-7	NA	TGTGCCAGCAGTCTCAGACTAGAATCAGTCTACGAGCAGTACTTC	CASSLRLESVYEQYF
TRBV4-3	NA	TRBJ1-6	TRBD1	TGCGCCAGCAGCCAAGAGGGACAGGTGAATTCACCCCTCCACTTT	CASSQEGQVNSPLHF
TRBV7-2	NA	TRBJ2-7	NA	TGTGCCAGCAGCTTAAGACTAGATGGCGAGCAGTACTTC	CASSLRLDGEQYF
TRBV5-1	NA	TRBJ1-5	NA	TGCGCCAGCAGCCGTTTCAGGGGTCAGCCCCAGCATTTT	CASSRFRGQPQHF
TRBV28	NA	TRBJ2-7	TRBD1	TGTGCCAGCAGTCCTCGGTCGGGACAGGGGAAAGACGAGCAGTACTTC	CASSPRSGQGKDEQYF
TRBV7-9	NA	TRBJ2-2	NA	TGTGCCAGCAGCTCCCAGGGCGTGGTGAACACCGGGGAGCTGTTTTTT	CASSSQGVVNTGELFF
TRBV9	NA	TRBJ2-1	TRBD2	TGTGCCAGCAGCCAATTCAACTTAGCGGGAGGCCCCTTCAATGAGCAGTTCTTC	CASSQFNLAGGPFNEQFF
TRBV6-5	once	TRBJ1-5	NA	TGTGCCAGCAGCCGCGGGACGGCTGCGGAGCCCCAGCATTTT	CASSRGTAAEPQHF
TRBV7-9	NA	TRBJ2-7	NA	TGTGCCAGCAGCCCGGGCTACGAGCAGTACTTC	CASSPGYEQYF
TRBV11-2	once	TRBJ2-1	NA	TGTGCCAGCAGCTTAAACGCAGGGCCCTACAATGAGCAGTTCTTC	CASSLNAGPYNEQFF
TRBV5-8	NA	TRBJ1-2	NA	TGTGCCAGCAGCTTCTTCTATGGCTACACCTTC	CASSFFYGYTF
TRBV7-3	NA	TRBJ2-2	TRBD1	TGTGCCAGCAGCCTAACAGGGGGCGCCGACACCGGGGAGCTGTTTTTT	CASSLTGGADTGELFF
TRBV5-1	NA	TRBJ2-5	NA	TGCGCCAGCAGCCCGTTGAGGGACACTTGGTGGGAGACCCAGTACTTC	CASSPLRDTWWETQYF
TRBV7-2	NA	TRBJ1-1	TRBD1	TGTGCCAGCAGCACTGAGGGGGCCGGTAGAACTGAAGCTTTCTTT	CASSTEGAGRTEAFF
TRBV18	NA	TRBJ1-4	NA	TGTGCCAGCTCACCCCCCAGGGCAACTAATGAAAAACTGTTTTTT	CASSPPRATNEKLFF
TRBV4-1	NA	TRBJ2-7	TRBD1	TGCGCCAGCAGCCAAGATGGGACAGGACCCTACGAGCAGTACTTC	CASSQDGTGPYEQYF
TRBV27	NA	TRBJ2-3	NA	TGTGCCAGCAGTTTAGAAGGCGTAGGGGCAGATACGCAGTATTTT	CASSLEGVGADTQYF
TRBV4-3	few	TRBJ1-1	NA	TGCGCCAGCAGCCAATCGTTTAGACTGGGAGGGGAAGCTTTCTTT	CASSQSFRLGGEAFF
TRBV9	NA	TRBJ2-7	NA	TGTGCCAGCAGCGTAGCTACGTGGTCTAGCCCCAACGAGCAGTACTTC	CASSVATWSSPNEQYF
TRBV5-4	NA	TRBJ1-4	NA	TGTGCCAGCAGCTTGGGCACGAAAGGGGAAAAACTGTTTTTT	CASSLGTKGEKLFF
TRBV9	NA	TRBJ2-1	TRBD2	TGTGCCAGCAGCGTAGTAGCGGGAGACGCCTACAATGAGCAGTTCTTC	CASSVVAGDAYNEQFF
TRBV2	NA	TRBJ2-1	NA	TGTGCCAGCAGTGGGAGTGGGGGGGAGCAGTTCTTC	CASSGSGGEQFF
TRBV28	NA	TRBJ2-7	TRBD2	TGTGCCAGCAGTTTGGGGGAGGGAGTTCGCGAGCAGTACTTC	CASSLGEGVREQYF
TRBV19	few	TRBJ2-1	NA	TGTGCCAGTAGTATAGAGAGGAGAGGAAGACCTACTAATGAGCAGTTCTTC	CASSIERRGRPTNEQFF
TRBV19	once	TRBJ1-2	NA	TGTGCCAGTAGTATGCTCAGGGTCTATGGCTACACCTTC	CASSMLRVYGYTF
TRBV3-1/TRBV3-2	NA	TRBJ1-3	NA	TGTGCCAGCAGCCCGTTTTGGTCCGGGAGCTCTGGAAACACCATATATTTT	CASSPFWSGSSGNTIYF
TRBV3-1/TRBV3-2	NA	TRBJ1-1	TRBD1	TGTGCCAGCAGCCAAGCAGGGGGGAGCACTGAAGCTTTCTTT	CASSQAGGSTEAFF
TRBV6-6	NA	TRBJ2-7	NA	TGTGCCAGCAGTTACGGGGACTCCTACGAGCAGTACTTC	CASSYGDSYEQYF
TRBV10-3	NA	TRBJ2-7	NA	TGTGCCATCAGTGGGAGACAGTACTCCTACGAGCAGTACTTC	CAISGRQYSYEQYF
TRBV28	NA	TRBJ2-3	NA	TGTGCCAGCAGTCAGACGACAGGATTCACAGATACGCAGTATTTT	CASSQTTGFTDTQYF
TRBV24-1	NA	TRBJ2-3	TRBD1	TGTGCCACCAGTCCGGGACAGGGAATGTCAGATACGCAGTATTTT	CATSPGQGMSDTQYF
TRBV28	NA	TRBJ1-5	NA	TGTGCCAGCAGTTCCCGAGGTCGGGGCCGCTTGAATCAGCCCCAGCATTTT	CASSSRGRGRLNQPQHF
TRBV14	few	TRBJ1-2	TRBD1	TGTGCCAGCAGCCCAAGGGGACGACAGGGTCTCCTAACGGACTATGGCTACACCTTC	CASSPRGRQGLLTDYGYTF
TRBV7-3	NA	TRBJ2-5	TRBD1	TGTGCCAGCAGCACGCGCCCCGGGACAGGGGGCGGTGAGACCCAGTACTTC	CASSTRPGTGGGETQYF
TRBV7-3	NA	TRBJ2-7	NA	TGTGCCAGCAGCCTAATAACTGGGGGAGAGCAGTACTTC	CASSLITGGEQYF
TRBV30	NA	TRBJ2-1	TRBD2	TGTGCCTGGGAGGGACTAGCGGGAGCGTGTGAGCAGTTCTTC	CAWEGLAGACEQFF
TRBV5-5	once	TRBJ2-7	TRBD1	TGTGCCAGCAGCTTGGACAGGGGGATTGGAACCTACGAGCAGTACTTC	CASSLDRGIGTYEQYF
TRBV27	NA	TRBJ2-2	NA	TGTGCCAGCAGCTCCACGTGGACATCTCCCACCGGGGAGCTGTTTTTT	CASSSTWTSPTGELFF